The 2 T cell receptor beta chains below were found in one sample sequenced in a study of blood T cell repertoires in COVID-19. Data came from immunoSEQ multiplex PCR; TCRdb stores just in-frame clones and leaves some out. The profile covers some 26,000 clones, with around 79% appearing a single time and approximately 6.1% taken by the ten largest. Input material: peripheral blood. These receptors were collected from a man aged 50 to 60 with COVID-19, enrolled during active disease.

This clone was observed a handful of times. The chain combines TRBV24-1 with TRBJ2-2; TRBD2 agrees at 9 bases. V shed 5 bases, J shed 5 bases, and the junction held 5 bases outside the gene matches. Per germline, CDR1 KGHDR and CDR2 SFDVKD. This CDR3 has 15 amino acids. CDR3 nucleotides: TGTGCCACCAGTGGGAATAGCGGGAGAACCGGGGAGCTGTTTTTT. As protein: CATSGNSGRTGELFF.

The chain links TRBV30 to TRBJ1-1; a possible D gene is TRBD1 (5 bases). CDR1 GTSNPN and CDR2 SVGIG come from the germline V gene (reference sequence). The CDR3 loop spans 11 amino acids. V was cut by 3 bases and J by 10 bases, with 12 bases left in between. CDR3 sequence (DNA): TGTGCCTGGAGGCTCCTAAGGGGAGCTTTCTTT. Amino acid sequence: CAWRLLRGAFF.